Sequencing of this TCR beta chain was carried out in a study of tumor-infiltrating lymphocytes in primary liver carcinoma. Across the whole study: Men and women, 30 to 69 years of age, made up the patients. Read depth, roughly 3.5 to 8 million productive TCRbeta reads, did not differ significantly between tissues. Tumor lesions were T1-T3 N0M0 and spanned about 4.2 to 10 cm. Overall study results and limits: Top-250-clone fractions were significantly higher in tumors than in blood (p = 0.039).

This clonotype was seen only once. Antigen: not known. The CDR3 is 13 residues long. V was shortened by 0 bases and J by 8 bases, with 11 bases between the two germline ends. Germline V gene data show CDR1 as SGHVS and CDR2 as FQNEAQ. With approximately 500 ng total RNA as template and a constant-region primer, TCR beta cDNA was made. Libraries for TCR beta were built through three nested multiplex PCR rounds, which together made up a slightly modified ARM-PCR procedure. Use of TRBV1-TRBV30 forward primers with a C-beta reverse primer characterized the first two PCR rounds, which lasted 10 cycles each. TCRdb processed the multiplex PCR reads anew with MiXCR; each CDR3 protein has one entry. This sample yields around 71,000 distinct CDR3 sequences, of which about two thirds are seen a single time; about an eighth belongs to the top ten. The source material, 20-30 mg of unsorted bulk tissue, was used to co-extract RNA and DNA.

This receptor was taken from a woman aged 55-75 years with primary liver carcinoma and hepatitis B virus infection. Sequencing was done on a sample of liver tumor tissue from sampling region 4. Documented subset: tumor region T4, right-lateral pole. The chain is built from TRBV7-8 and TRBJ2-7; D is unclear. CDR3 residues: CASSLADGRQQYF. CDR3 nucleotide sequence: TGTGCCAGCAGCTTAGCGGACGGCCGCCAGCAGTACTTC.